These T cell receptor beta chains were read from a single sample in a study of cytomegalovirus exposure and HLA in healthy donors. Produced via immunoSEQ multiplex PCR; TCRdb's table is partial and in-frame only. The repertoire has fewer than 200,000 clones, about 13% of them found once; the top ten carry less than 8.5%. Input material: PBMCs. These TCRs come from a man aged 50 or older in good health and CMV-seropositive. CDR3s include the opening cysteine and the closing phenylalanine or tryptophan. A D gene is named only where the DNA matches it firmly. Size is omitted from some rows. Given values are once, few, many or a class for expanded clones.

v_gene	abundance	j_gene	d_gene	CDR3nt	CDR3aa
TRBV6-5	-	TRBJ1-2	-	TGTGCCAGCAGTTACTCCGACAGTAACTATGGCTACACCTTC	CASSYSDSNYGYTF
TRBV7-9	-	TRBJ1-6	-	TGTGCCAGCAGCTTACGCGGTGGTAATTCACCCCTCCACTTT	CASSLRGGNSPLHF
TRBV2	-	TRBJ2-5	TRBD1	TGTGCCAGCAAGCGGGACAGGGGGTCACAAGAGACCCAGTACTTC	CASKRDRGSQETQYF
TRBV11-1	-	TRBJ2-1	TRBD1	TGTGCCAGCAGCTTGAGAGGACAGGGAAACAATGAGCAGTTCTTC	CASSLRGQGNNEQFF
TRBV5-4	-	TRBJ1-4	TRBD1	TGTGCCAGCAGCTTAAAGGGGCTCGCAGGGGGCTTTAATGAAAAACTGTTTTTT	CASSLKGLAGGFNEKLFF
TRBV5-5	few	TRBJ2-7	-	TGTGCCAGCAGCTCAACAGGGAGTCGGGAGCAGTACTTC	CASSSTGSREQYF
TRBV7-2	-	TRBJ2-3	-	TGTGCCAGCAGCCCCCAGGGGCGAAGCATAGATACGCAGTATTTT	CASSPQGRSIDTQYF
TRBV7-9	many	TRBJ1-1	TRBD1	TGTGCCAGCAGCGCGTTGGGACAGGGCGTCACTGAAGCTTTCTTT	CASSALGQGVTEAFF
TRBV6-1	-	TRBJ2-3	TRBD1	TGTGCCAGCAGTGTCCTCTCCCCAGGGGGTCGAGGAACAGATACGCAGTATTTT	CASSVLSPGGRGTDTQYF
TRBV5-1	-	TRBJ1-2	-	TGCGCCAGCAGCTCGCGGGGGACTGGCGATGGCTACACCTTC	CASSSRGTGDGYTF
TRBV9	few	TRBJ1-2	-	TGTGCCAGCAGCCCGGGAATGACGGCTAACTATGGCTACACCTTC	CASSPGMTANYGYTF
TRBV27	few	TRBJ1-6	TRBD1	TGTGCCAGCAGTTTATCCGGGACAGGCTATGAGACCCTCCACTTT	CASSLSGTGYETLHF
TRBV7-2	-	TRBJ2-3	-	TGTGCCAGCCGGCCGTCTGGGGCCACAGATACGCAGTATTTT	CASRPSGATDTQYF
TRBV19	-	TRBJ1-5	-	TGTGCCAGTACCCTGAGGGGGGGGTTAGGGTATCAGCCCCAGCATTTT	CASTLRGGLGYQPQHF
TRBV7-8	-	TRBJ2-7	-	TGTGCCAGCAGCTTAACCAGGATCCCGGGACACAGCTCCTACGAGCAGTACTTC	CASSLTRIPGHSSYEQYF
TRBV7-9	-	TRBJ1-2	-	TGTGCCAGCAGCTTCAACGGCCAGAGGATGACCTTC	CASSFNGQRMTF
TRBV2	few	TRBJ1-2	TRBD1	TGTGCCAGCACTTGGGACAGGCTACTTGCTTCTAACTATGGCTACACCTTC	CASTWDRLLASNYGYTF
TRBV15	-	TRBJ2-7	-	TGTGCCACCAGCAGAGATAGGACAGCACTCTCGTACGAGCAGTACTTC	CATSRDRTALSYEQYF
TRBV7-2	-	TRBJ1-1	-	TGTGCCAGCAGCTTAAGTAGGGGGAATTATGAAGCTTTCTTT	CASSLSRGNYEAFF
TRBV7-2	-	TRBJ1-4	-	TGTGCCAGCACCCTGACAAGGTCTAATGAAAAACTGTTTTTT	CASTLTRSNEKLFF
TRBV10-3	few	TRBJ2-2	-	TGTGCCATCAGTGAGATCGGGGTGAGGGCCGGGGAGCTGTTTTTT	CAISEIGVRAGELFF
TRBV27	-	TRBJ1-1	TRBD1	TGTGCCAGCAGTTTAGAGACAGGGGGCAAAGCTTTCTTT	CASSLETGGKAFF
TRBV11-2	-	TRBJ1-2	-	TGTGCCAGCAGCCGGGGGGCCTATGGCTACACCTTC	CASSRGAYGYTF
TRBV10-3	-	TRBJ2-3	TRBD1	TGTGCCATCAGTGAGAGGGGGCAGGCAGATACGCAGTATTTT	CAISERGQADTQYF
TRBV4-3	few	TRBJ2-2	-	TGCGCCAGCAGCCAAGGGCCCGGGACTCTAAGCACCGGGGAGCTGTTTTTT	CASSQGPGTLSTGELFF
TRBV4-3	-	TRBJ2-5	TRBD2	TGCGCCAGCAGCTTGGGACTAGCGGGGGGTGAGACCCAGTACTTC	CASSLGLAGGETQYF
TRBV21-1	-	TRBJ1-1	-	TGTGCCAGCAGCGAAGACAGGGAGAGAATGAACACTGAAGCTTTCTTT	CASSEDRERMNTEAFF
TRBV7-9	-	TRBJ2-2	-	TGTGCCAGCAGCCCCTCCCCGGGTCAGGGCTACACCGGGGAGCTGTTTTTT	CASSPSPGQGYTGELFF
TRBV13	-	TRBJ1-4	-	TGTGCCAGCAGCATCGGACAGATCAATGAAAAACTGTTTTTT	CASSIGQINEKLFF
TRBV5-1	-	TRBJ1-4	TRBD1	TGCGCCAGCAAAGGGGGACAGGAAAATGAAAAACTGTTTTTT	CASKGGQENEKLFF
TRBV7-3	-	TRBJ2-2	-	TGTGCCAGCAGCGTACAGGGGAACACCGGGGAGCTGTTTTTT	CASSVQGNTGELFF
TRBV6-5	few	TRBJ2-3	-	TGTGCCAGCAGCCCCTCTGGAGGGGGCACAGATACGCAGTATTTT	CASSPSGGGTDTQYF
TRBV19	-	TRBJ2-3	TRBD1	TGTGCCAGTAGTCGCCAGACAGGGAGCACAGATACGCAGTATTTT	CASSRQTGSTDTQYF
TRBV6-4	-	TRBJ1-5	-	TGTGCCAGCAGTGACAGGGGTAGCAATCAGCCCCAGCATTTT	CASSDRGSNQPQHF
TRBV7-3	few	TRBJ2-5	-	TGTGCCAGCAGCTTAGGTCCTGAGGAGACCCAGTACTTC	CASSLGPEETQYF
TRBV6-5	-	TRBJ2-7	-	TGTGCCAGCAGCGCCGCCGGGGACTTTCCCTACGAGCAGTACTTC	CASSAAGDFPYEQYF
TRBV5-4	-	TRBJ1-1	-	TGTGCCAGCACGTACGCGGAGCTGGTTGAGGAAGCTTTCTTT	CASTYAELVEEAFF
TRBV7-9	few	TRBJ2-5	-	TGTGCCAGCAGCCCCAGGCAAGAGACCCAGTACTTC	CASSPRQETQYF
TRBV27	-	TRBJ1-4	-	TGTGCCAGCAGTTTCGAACGCTCCAAGGGTCGATCAGGGCGGTTCGAAAAACTGTTTTTT	CASSFERSKGRSGRFEKLFF
TRBV4-3	few	TRBJ2-3	-	TGCGCCAGCAGCCAAGAAGGCAGGGGACGATATACGCAGTATTTT	CASSQEGRGRYTQYF
TRBV28	few	TRBJ1-5	-	TGTGCCAGCGAGAGGGTGGGACAGCCCCAGCATTTT	CASERVGQPQHF
TRBV7-2	-	TRBJ2-7	-	TGTGCCAGCAGCTTGGTCAGGGCCAACGAGCAGTACTTC	CASSLVRANEQYF